These 30 T cell receptor beta chains were all obtained from the same sample, sequenced in a study of cytomegalovirus exposure and HLA in healthy donors. PCR primers comprised 60 Vbeta and 13 Jbeta primers. Generated by immunoSEQ multiplex PCR, the TCRdb table keeps only in-frame clones and is missing some. In all, the sample yields about 200,000 clones. Sequences were obtained from PBMCs. These receptor sequences come from a boy aged 5-17 years in good health and CMV-seronegative.

The DNA for the CDR3 is TGTGCCTGGGAGAACGGGGTGGCTGAAGCTTTCTTT. Translated: CAWENGVAEAFF. The chain uses TRBV30 and TRBJ1-1; D is uncertain. Trimming shortened V by 5 bases and J by 6 bases, and 13 bases separated the two germline ends. The length of the CDR3 is 12 residues. Per germline, CDR1 GTSNPN and CDR2 SVGIG (reference sequence).

J is TRBJ2-5 and V is TRBV30; D remains ambiguous. The J call is in doubt because the DNA end fits TRBJ2-7 better. From germline, CDR1 is GTSNPN and CDR2 SVGIG (reference sequence). The CDR3 has 14 residues. Here the CDR3 reads CAWSWKPSNYEQYF. DNA for the CDR3: TGTGCCTGGAGTTGGAAACCTTCAAACTACGAGCAGTACTTC.

Note on this clone: The sample has other DNA sequences that encode this CDR3 too. The J gene is TRBJ2-7, the V gene TRBV6-5; TRBD1 aligns across 9 bases. From germline, CDR1 is MNHEY and CDR2 SVGAGI. The V segment lost 0 bases and the J segment 0 bases; nucleotides outside the gene matches: 0. This CDR3 contains 15 residues. CDR3 loop: CASSYSTGGSYEQYF. In nucleotides, the CDR3 is TGTGCCAGCAGTTACTCGACAGGGGGCTCCTACGAGCAGTACTTC.

The chain joins TRBV30 to TRBJ1-1, with TRBD1 as a possible D gene (5 bases). This CDR3 region has 11 residues. Germline V lookup: CDR1 GTSNPN, CDR2 SVGIG (reference sequence). V was clipped by 4 bases and J by 11 bases, with 14 bases between them. CDR3 amino acids: CAWTSLRGAFF. CDR3 coding DNA: TGTGCCTGGACCTCCCTACGGGGGGCTTTCTTT.

The chain is built from TRBV18 and TRBJ1-2; a possible D gene is TRBD1 (5 bases). Germline CDR1 is KGHSH and CDR2 is LQKENI. Trimming removed 6 bases at V and 2 bases at J, with 13 bases between. This CDR3 region has 14 residues. The CDR3 bases are TGTGCCAGCTCGGGGCAGGACGTAAACTATGGCTACACCTTC. This encodes CASSGQDVNYGYTF.

The chain has TRBV6-1 and TRBJ2-3; TRBD2 might be the D (5 bases). Looked up from germline, CDR1 is MNHNS and CDR2 is SASEGT. CDR3 length equals 12 residues. V was pared by 6 bases and J by 10 bases, with 14 bases between. CDR3 residues: CASSSDLESQYF. The CDR3 DNA reads as TGTGCCAGCAGCTCGGACTTAGAATCGCAGTATTTT.

V gene TRBV4-1 combines with J gene TRBJ1-5; D possibly corresponds to TRBD1 (5 bases). The V gene's germline CDR1 is MGHRA and CDR2 YSYEKL. V lost 1 base to trimming and J lost 2 bases, with 18 bases between them. The CDR3 runs 18 residues. CDR3 region: CASSQGLGGVLGNQPQHF. The CDR3, as DNA: TGCGCCAGCAGCCAAGGATTGGGGGGGGTCCTTGGCAATCAGCCCCAGCATTTT.

The CDR3 is CASSKTKAGQPNSNQPQHF. In DNA form, the CDR3 reads TGTGCCAGCAGCAAAACCAAGGCTGGACAACCGAATAGCAATCAGCCCCAGCATTTT. The chain recombines TRBV21-1 with TRBJ1-5; the table's D call of TRBD1 was not tested on the DNA. TRBV21-1 is listed as a pseudogene. The CDR3 runs to 19 residues.

This rearrangement joins TRBV7-9 to TRBJ1-6; D may be TRBD1 (5 bases). Trimming pared 5 bases from V and 10 bases from J, leaving 21 bases between. CDR3 length: 16 amino acids. Germline lookup yields CDR1 SEHNR and CDR2 FQNEAQ (reference sequence). Here the CDR3 reads CASSPAKGGAGSPLHF. CDR3 DNA sequence: TGTGCCAGCAGCCCGGCCAAGGGAGGGGCGGGATCACCCCTCCACTTT. Looking up the rest from reference TRBV7-9 and TRBJ1-6 gives the full variable domain: DTGVSQNPRHKITKRGQNVTFRCDPISEHNRLYWYRQTLGQGPEFLTYFQNEAQLEKSRLLSDRFSAERPKGSFSTLEIQRTEQGDSAMYLCASSPAKGGAGSPLHFGNGTRLTVT.

This chain connects TRBV4-1 to TRBJ2-1, with TRBD2 matching over 10 bases. Germline lookup yields CDR1 MGHRA and CDR2 YSYEKL. Unmatched junction bases numbered 7, after V lost 4 bases and J lost 4 bases. This CDR3 is 16 amino acids long. The DNA for the CDR3 is TGCGCCAGCAGCCGGGGGGGACTAGCGTCTTACAATGAGCAGTTCTTC. As protein: CASSRGGLASYNEQFF.

This CDR3 reads CASSLSSRRDQEAFF. The CDR3 region has the DNA TGCGCCAGCAGCCTTTCCTCACGGAGGGACCAAGAAGCTTTCTTT. The V and J genes are TRBV5-1 and TRBJ1-1; D possibly corresponds to TRBD1 (5 bases). The V end was cut by 4 bases, the J end by 8 bases, with 21 bases between. The CDR3 is made up of 15 amino acids. Germline CDR1 reads SGHRS; CDR2 reads YFSETQ.

The CDR3 DNA follows: TGTGCCAGCAGCTTAAGTCAGAACACTGAAGCTTTCTTT. As protein: CASSLSQNTEAFF. This chain uses TRBV7-3 with TRBJ1-1, with D unresolved. The CDR3 contains 13 residues. Germline V gene data show CDR1 as SGHTA and CDR2 as FQGTGA. The germline V and J ends were trimmed by 1 base and 1 base, with 4 bases remaining between them.

The chain carries TRBV14 and TRBJ2-2, with TRBD2 matching over 8 bases. Trimming removed 1 base from V and 7 bases from J; junction bases left unmatched: 11. There are 17 residues in the CDR3. Germline V gene sequence: CDR1 SGHDN, CDR2 FVKESK. The CDR3 DNA follows: TGTGCCAGCAGCCAAGTCGTTATGGGACTAGACGTCGGGGAGCTGTTTTTT. Translating it yields CASSQVVMGLDVGELFF.

This chain uses TRBV2 with TRBJ1-5, with D perhaps TRBD1 (5 bases). Germline lookup yields CDR1 SNHLY and CDR2 FYNNEI. V was cut by 8 bases and J by 2 bases, with 13 bases left in between. This CDR3 has 14 residues. The CDR3 DNA reads as TGTGCCAGCTCCAAGGCGGGGGGCAATCAGCCCCAGCATTTT. Its translation is CASSKAGGNQPQHF.

The chain uses TRBV9 and TRBJ1-1; 9 bases match TRBD1. In germline, CDR1 is SGDLS, CDR2 YYNGEE. J gave up 8 bases and V 0 bases, and 11 bases lay outside the gene matches. The CDR3 totals 16 residues. CDR3 sequence: CASSVEVDSGTGEAFF. Here the CDR3 DNA reads TGTGCCAGCAGCGTAGAGGTGGATTCGGGGACAGGGGAAGCTTTCTTT.

To note about this clone: Germline is not matched at one junction end, which may reflect a read error. The chain employs TRBV5-6 and TRBJ1-6; 10 nucleotides agree with TRBD1. The length of the CDR3 is 16 residues. Looked up from germline, CDR1 is SGHDT and CDR2 is YYEEEE. CDR3 in DNA: TGTCCCAGCAGCTTGGCCACAGGGACAGGGGATTCACCCCTCCACTTT. Translating it yields CPSSLATGTGDSPLHF.

The chain links TRBV30 to TRBJ2-1; D call uncertain. The CDR3 consists of 13 residues. Trimming took 2 bases from V and 2 from J, leaving 7 bases between them. Germline V gene lookup returns CDR1 GTSNPN and CDR2 SVGIG (reference sequence). The DNA for the CDR3 is TGTGCCTGGAGTCCCAGCGCCTACAATGAGCAGTTCTTC. It specifies CAWSPSAYNEQFF.

The rearrangement uses TRBV6-5 and TRBJ1-3; D possibly corresponds to TRBD1 (5 bases). From germline, CDR1 is MNHEY and CDR2 SVGAGI. V lost 6 bases and J 4 bases, leaving 16 bases between the germline ends. The CDR3 covers 15 residues. CDR3 sequence reads: CASRSQGGTGNTIYF. Written as DNA, the CDR3 is TGTGCCAGCAGATCCCAGGGTGGAACAGGAAACACCATATATTTT.

This chain links TRBV7-9 with TRBJ1-1, with TRBD1 identical over 11 bases. CDR3 size: 17 residues. CDR1 SEHNR and CDR2 FQNEAQ come from the germline V gene (reference sequence). V was clipped by 3 bases and J by 1 base; unmatched bases: 7. For the CDR3, the DNA is TGTGCCAGCAGCTTCTCACCCGGGACAGGGGGGAACACTGAAGCTTTCTTT. Its translation: CASSFSPGTGGNTEAFF.

A note on this clone: The sample carries other DNA sequences with the same CDR3. The chain employs TRBV14 and TRBJ1-1; D is uncertain. The germline V and J ends were trimmed by 0 bases and 0 bases, with 8 bases remaining between them. The length of the CDR3 is 15 residues. CDR1 is SGHDN and CDR2 is FVKESK in the germline V gene. The CDR3 DNA reads as TGTGCCAGCAGCCAAGAAACCCTAATGAACACTGAAGCTTTCTTT. Protein sequence: CASSQETLMNTEAFF.

The CDR3 protein is CASSSSTGVGEKLFF. In DNA form, the CDR3 reads TGTGCCAGCAGCTCTTCGACAGGGGTCGGGGAAAAACTGTTTTTT. The chain uses TRBV9 and TRBJ1-4; TRBD1 aligns across 8 bases. The CDR3 is made up of 15 amino acids. From germline, CDR1 is SGDLS and CDR2 YYNGEE. Trimming removed 4 bases from V and 8 bases from J; junction bases left unmatched: 10.

The chain employs TRBV19 and TRBJ1-5; maybe TRBD1 (6 bases). The CDR3 contains 14 residues. V gave up 4 bases and J gave up 5 bases, with 12 bases separating them. Germline loops: CDR1 LNHDA, CDR2 SQIVND (reference sequence). The CDR3 DNA reads as TGTGCCAGTAGTACACAGGGAGGGTATCAGCCCCAGCATTTT. The encoded protein is CASSTQGGYQPQHF.

CDR3 region: CASSLGLAGGIYEQYF. The CDR3 bases are TGTGCCAGCAGCTTAGGGCTAGCGGGGGGGATTTACGAGCAGTACTTC. This rearrangement joins TRBV7-2 to TRBJ2-7, with 12 bases that match TRBD2. CDR1 is SGHTA and CDR2 is FQGNSA in the germline V gene. CDR3 length: 16 amino acids. The V segment lost 1 base and the J segment 4 bases; nucleotides outside the gene matches: 5.

This chain joins TRBV28 and TRBJ1-5; 8 bases agree with TRBD1. Germline V lookup: CDR1 MDHEN, CDR2 SYDVKM. The CDR3 is 20 residues long. V lost 8 bases, J lost 0 bases, and 21 bases stayed unmatched. CDR3 nucleotides: TGTGCCAGCTTACCTGGGGGACAGGTCACACTGAGTAATAGCAATCAGCCCCAGCATTTT. Protein: CASLPGGQVTLSNSNQPQHF. Based on the CDR3 plus reference TRBV28 and TRBJ1-5, the full variable domain is DVKVTQSSRYLVKRTGEKVFLECVQDMDHENMFWYRQDPGLGLRLIYFSYDVKMKEKGDIPEGYSVSREKKERFSLILESASTNQTSMYLCASLPGGQVTLSNSNQPQHFGDGTRLSIL.

This chain uses TRBV18 with TRBJ1-1, with 8 nucleotides matching TRBD1. Germline CDR1 reads KGHSH; CDR2 reads LQKENI. J lost 5 bases, V lost 4 bases, and 12 bases had no gene match. The CDR3 is 16 amino acids. This chain's CDR3 is CASSQDRAGRETEAFF. DNA of the CDR3: TGTGCCAGCTCACAGGACAGGGCGGGGAGAGAGACTGAAGCTTTCTTT.

The chain recombines TRBV30 with TRBJ2-1; 7 positions match TRBD2. Germline V CDR1 and CDR2: GTSNPN, SVGIG (reference sequence). Trimming cost V 2 bases and J 1 base; bases outside gene matches: 5. The length of the CDR3 is 15 residues. CDR3 region: CAWSPRTSSYNEQFF. The CDR3 DNA follows: TGTGCCTGGAGTCCACGGACTAGTTCCTACAATGAGCAGTTCTTC.

This chain joins TRBV19 and TRBJ1-5, with D possibly TRBD1 on 5 matching bases. This CDR3 contains 15 residues. Trimming pared 1 base from V and 2 bases from J, leaving 9 bases between. Germline V gene data show CDR1 as LNHDA and CDR2 as SQIVND (reference sequence). The CDR3, as DNA: TGTGCCAGTAGTATAGCTCTCAGGGGCAATCAGCCCCAGCATTTT. It is translated as CASSIALRGNQPQHF. Supplemented by reference TRBV19 and TRBJ1-5, the full variable domain reads DGGITQSPKYLFRKEGQNVTLSCEQNLNHDAMYWYRQDPGQGLRLIYYSQIVNDFQKGDIAEGYSVSREKKESFPLTVTSAQKNPTAFYLCASSIALRGNQPQHFGDGTRLSIL.

The J gene is TRBJ1-6, the V gene TRBV7-8, with TRBD1 identical over 10 bases. The V gene end was trimmed by 5 bases and the J gene end by 4 bases; junction bases not matched to a gene: 5. Germline V gene data show CDR1 as SGHVS and CDR2 as FQNEAQ. The CDR3 sequence is 16 residues long. CDR3 protein: CASSARDRGYNSPLHF. The DNA of the CDR3 is TGTGCCAGCAGCGCGCGGGACAGGGGATATAATTCACCCCTCCACTTT. The full variable domain, in which reference TRBV7-8 and TRBJ1-6 provide the parts outside the CDR3, is GAGVSQSPRYKVAKRGQDVALRCDPISGHVSLFWYQQALGQGPEFLTYFQNEAQLDKSGLPSDRFFAERPEGSVSTLKIQRTQQEDSAVYLCASSARDRGYNSPLHFGNGTRLTVT.

The chain is built from TRBV18 and TRBJ1-5, with D tentatively TRBD1 (5 bases). V lost 3 bases, J lost 5 bases, and 8 bases lay in between. CDR1 and CDR2 (germline): KGHSH, LQKENI. This CDR3 is 13 amino acids long. The CDR3 protein is CASSPDRHQPQHF. CDR3 coding DNA: TGTGCCAGCTCACCTGACAGACATCAGCCCCAGCATTTT.

The CDR3 spells CASRGQNYGYTF. The CDR3 region has the DNA TGTGCCAGCCGGGGACAGAACTATGGCTACACCTTC. V and J are TRBV27 and TRBJ1-2; 7 bases are a match to TRBD1. The J segment lost 2 bases and the V segment lost 8 bases, leaving 2 bases of the junction unmatched. Looked up from germline, CDR1 is MNHEY and CDR2 is SMNVEV (reference sequence). The CDR3 has 12 residues.